The 11 T cell receptor beta chains presented below share a single source sample, sequenced in a study of blood T cell repertoires in COVID-19 (dated by TCRdb to 2019 to 2021). The receptor library was made with the immunoSEQ multiplex PCR assay. TCRdb carries this immuneACCESS record with in-frame sequences only. Its versions omit some clonotypes, under half of them owing to an unresolved V gene in the studies checked, with the rest unexplained. The sample has some 87,000 clones on record, about 81% of them singletons. About 13% of the sample lies in the top ten. Sequencing was done on a sample of peripheral blood. Source of these receptors: a human donor in a cohort sampled during active COVID-19.

V gene TRBV9 combines with J gene TRBJ1-2, with D perhaps TRBD1 (5 bases). The ends were cut back, 1 base at V and 4 bases at J, with 14 bases in the middle. Per germline, CDR1 SGDLS and CDR2 YYNGEE. CDR3 length: 15 residues. In DNA form, the CDR3 reads TGTGCCAGCAGCGTATATGCGGGGGGAGGCTATGGCTACACCTTC. This encodes CASSVYAGGGYGYTF.

This chain uses TRBV27 with TRBJ2-7; 10 bases match TRBD1. V dropped 5 bases and J dropped 3; count of bases not matched to a gene: 16. From germline, CDR1 is MNHEY and CDR2 SMNVEV (reference sequence). This CDR3 has 18 residues. CDR3 residues: CASSQNRRQGAKYYEQYF. CDR3 coding DNA: TGTGCCAGCAGTCAAAACCGCCGACAGGGGGCGAAATACTACGAGCAGTACTTC.

The rearrangement joins TRBV5-1 to TRBJ2-6, with 10 nucleotides matching TRBD1. CDR1 and CDR2 (germline): SGHRS, YFSETQ. V gave up 3 bases and J gave up 0 bases; unmatched junction bases: 3. The CDR3 covers 17 residues. The CDR3 loop reads CASSWDRGGSGANVLTF. CDR3 nucleotide sequence: TGCGCCAGCAGCTGGGACAGGGGAGGCTCTGGGGCCAACGTCCTGACTTTC.

The DNA for the CDR3 is TGTGCCAGCCAACGGGACAGTACGAACACCGGGGAGCTGTTTTTT. As protein: CASQRDSTNTGELFF. The chain is built from TRBV2 and TRBJ2-2; 7 bases are a match to TRBD1. Germline values: CDR1 SNHLY, CDR2 FYNNEI. Trimming cost V 8 bases and J 0 bases; bases outside gene matches: 6. The CDR3 is 15 residues long.

The chain joins TRBV5-5 to TRBJ1-5; D is uncertain. V lost 4 bases and J 0 bases, leaving 8 bases between the germline ends. The CDR3 runs to 14 residues. CDR1 is SGHKS, CDR2 YYEKEE, per germline (reference sequence). CDR3 sequence (DNA): TGTGCCAGCAGCCCCGGGGTTAGCAATCAGCCCCAGCATTTT. Its protein product is CASSPGVSNQPQHF.

The V and J genes are TRBV19 and TRBJ2-7; 9 bases fit TRBD1. The CDR3 is made up of 14 amino acids. The germline gives CDR1 LNHDA, CDR2 SQIVND (reference sequence). Unmatched junction bases numbered 2, after V lost 3 bases and J lost 2 bases. CDR3 region: CASSIGTGPYEQYF. The CDR3 DNA is TGTGCCAGTAGTATCGGGACAGGGCCCTACGAGCAGTACTTC.

The rearrangement joins TRBV5-6 to TRBJ1-6; unclear D gene. Trimming stripped 3 bases from V and 7 bases from J, with 20 bases between. The CDR3 spans 17 residues. The V gene's germline CDR1 is SGHDT and CDR2 YYEEEE. In DNA, the CDR3 is TGTGCCAGCAGCTCTGGCGGGAGGGCCTTACTGAATTCACCCCTCCACTTT. It codes for CASSSGGRALLNSPLHF.

This clone appeared a few times. The rearrangement joins TRBV2 to TRBJ1-2; 7 nucleotides line up with TRBD1. CDR3 size: 15 residues. The J segment lost 8 bases and the V segment lost 3 bases, leaving 12 bases of the junction unmatched. Germline V gene sequence: CDR1 SNHLY, CDR2 FYNNEI. For the CDR3, the DNA is TGTGCCAGCAGTGATTCTAACCTGAGGGGGCGAGGCTACACCTTC. Its protein is CASSDSNLRGRGYTF.

The CDR3 DNA reads as TGTGCCAGCAGCTTAACAGCGGACACTGAAGCTTTCTTT. Protein product: CASSLTADTEAFF. This rearrangement joins TRBV7-3 to TRBJ1-1; D gene uncertain. Germline V gene sequence: CDR1 SGHTA, CDR2 FQGTGA. This CDR3 contains 13 residues. V shed 0 bases and J shed 3 bases, with 5 bases lying between them.

V usage is TRBV19 and J usage is TRBJ1-4, with D perhaps TRBD1 (6 bases). Germline V gene lookup returns CDR1 LNHDA and CDR2 SQIVND (reference sequence). Trimming stripped 5 bases from V and 0 bases from J, with 13 bases between. The CDR3 loop spans 16 amino acids. CDR3 in DNA: TGTGCCAGTAGTGCAGACAGGAGAGCAACTAATGAAAAACTGTTTTTT. Amino acid sequence: CASSADRRATNEKLFF.

The CDR3 protein is CSVEGATSVTQYF. CDR3 DNA: TGCAGCGTTGAGGGGGCTACCTCGGTTACCCAGTACTTC. The rearrangement uses TRBV29-1 and TRBJ2-5, with D possibly TRBD1 on 6 matching bases. V was clipped by 3 bases and J by 8 bases, with 16 bases between them. The germline CDR1 and CDR2 sequences are SQVTM and ANQGSEA. CDR3 length equals 13 residues.